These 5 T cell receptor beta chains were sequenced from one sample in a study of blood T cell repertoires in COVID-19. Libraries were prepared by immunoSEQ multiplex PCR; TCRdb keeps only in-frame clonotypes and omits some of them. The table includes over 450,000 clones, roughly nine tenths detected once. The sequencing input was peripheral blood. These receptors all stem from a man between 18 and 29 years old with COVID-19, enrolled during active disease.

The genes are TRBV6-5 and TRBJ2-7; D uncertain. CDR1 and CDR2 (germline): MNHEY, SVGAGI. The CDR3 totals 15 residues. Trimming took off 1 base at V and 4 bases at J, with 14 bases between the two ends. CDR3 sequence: CASSYWVGQAYEQYF. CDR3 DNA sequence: TGTGCCAGCAGTTACTGGGTTGGTCAGGCTTACGAGCAGTACTTC.

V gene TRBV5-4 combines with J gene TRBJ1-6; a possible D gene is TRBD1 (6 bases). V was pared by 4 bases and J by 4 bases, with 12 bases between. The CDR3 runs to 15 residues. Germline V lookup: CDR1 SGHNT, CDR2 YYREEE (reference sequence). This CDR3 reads CASSHDRSYNSPLHF. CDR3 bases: TGTGCCAGCAGCCATGACAGGTCATATAATTCACCCCTCCACTTT.

CDR3 residues: CASSVGSADYYGYTF. CDR3 in DNA: TGTGCCAGCAGCGTAGGGTCAGCCGACTACTATGGCTACACCTTC. The chain carries TRBV9 and TRBJ1-2, with D hard to call. Germline values: CDR1 SGDLS, CDR2 YYNGEE. V was cut by 0 bases and J by 3 bases, with 12 bases left in between. The CDR3 is 15 amino acids.

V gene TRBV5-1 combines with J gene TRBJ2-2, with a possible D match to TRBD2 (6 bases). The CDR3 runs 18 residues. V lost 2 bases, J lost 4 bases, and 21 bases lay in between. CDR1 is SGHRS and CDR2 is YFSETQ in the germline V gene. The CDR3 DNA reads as TGCGCCAGCAGCTTATCATTCCTGGGGGGAGACGCCACCGGGGAGCTGTTTTTT. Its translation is CASSLSFLGGDATGELFF.

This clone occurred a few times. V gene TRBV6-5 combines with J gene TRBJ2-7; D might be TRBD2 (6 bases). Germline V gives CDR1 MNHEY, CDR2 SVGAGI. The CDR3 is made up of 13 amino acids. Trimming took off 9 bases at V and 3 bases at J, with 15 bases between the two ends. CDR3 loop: CASAWDSGYEQYF. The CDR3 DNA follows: TGTGCCAGTGCTTGGGACTCGGGCTACGAGCAGTACTTC.